One sample yielded the 26 T cell receptor beta chains listed below, sequenced in a study of T cell repertoires in cytomegalovirus infection. Their specific antigens are unknown. TCRdb ran MiXCR on the reads and lists one entry per CDR3 protein. The profile shows about 770,000 distinct CDR3 sequences, about 27% of them singletons. This material consisted of cultured CD8+ T cells from PBMCs, taken from culture after CMV antigen stimulation. All receptors come from a human donor in good health (CMV status not recorded). Some clones in this sample may be carry-over from other donors' samples.

About this clonotype itself: At one end, the junction sequence differs from germline, possibly due to a read error. The CDR3 DNA is TGTGCTAGCAGCTTAGTCCTGGGCAATGAGCAGTTCTTC. Protein: CASSLVLGNEQFF. The gene calls are TRBV7-7 and TRBJ2-1, with unresolved D. The CDR3 sequence is 13 residues long. The germline V gene encodes CDR1 SSHAT and CDR2 FNYEAQ (reference sequence).

This clonotype was seen many times. The chain recombines TRBV27 with TRBJ1-5; D is perhaps TRBD1 (6 bases). V dropped 2 bases and J dropped 3 bases, with 8 bases sitting between them. Germline V gene sequence: CDR1 MNHEY, CDR2 SMNVEV (reference sequence). The CDR3 sequence is 14 residues long. Here the CDR3 DNA reads TGTGCCAGCAGTTTACAGGGGTTCAATCAGCCCCAGCATTTT. Translated, it gives CASSLQGFNQPQHF.

CDR3 region: CASSSGMEAQPQHF. The CDR3 DNA reads as TGTGCCAGCAGTTCCGGTATGGAGGCTCAGCCCCAGCATTTT. The gene calls are TRBV27 and TRBJ1-5; D ambiguous. The ends were cut back, 4 bases at V and 6 bases at J, with 13 bases in the middle. The germline V gene encodes CDR1 MNHEY and CDR2 SMNVEV (reference sequence). CDR3 size: 14 residues.

In this sample, this clonotype turned up a few times. The chain combines TRBV7-9 with TRBJ1-5, with a possible D match to TRBD1 (6 bases). The CDR3 loop spans 14 amino acids. The V end lost 4 bases, the J end lost 6 bases, and 13 bases lay between the germline ends. Per the germline V gene, CDR1 is SEHNR and CDR2 is FQNEAQ (reference sequence). The CDR3 DNA reads as TGTGCCAGCAGCTACACAGGGATCACTCAGCCCCAGCATTTT. This codes for CASSYTGITQPQHF.

This clonotype was counted at least ten times. The rearrangement joins TRBV7-6 to TRBJ1-3; 8 bases are a match to TRBD1. The CDR3 runs 16 residues. The germline V gene has CDR1 SGHVS and CDR2 FNYEAQ. The junction had 8 bases not matched to a gene; V was cut back by 5 bases and J by 2 bases. Written as DNA, the CDR3 is TGTGCCAGCAGCGCCCGACAGGGGCCGGCTGGAAACACCATATATTTT. It codes for CASSARQGPAGNTIYF.

This clonotype showed up many times. The chain employs TRBV7-2 and TRBJ2-2, with D unresolved. The CDR3 has 15 residues. V lost 2 bases and J lost 3, with 10 bases in between. Germline-derived CDR1 and CDR2 are SGHTA and FQGNSA. The CDR3 sequence is CASSLSLSYTGELFF. The CDR3 DNA follows: TGTGCCAGCAGCTTATCACTATCGTACACCGGGGAGCTGTTTTTT.

This CDR3 is CASTRREGQNTEAFF. CDR3 bases: TGTGCCAGCACGCGTAGAGAGGGGCAGAACACTGAAGCTTTCTTT. This chain connects TRBV6-1 to TRBJ1-1; tentative D call: TRBD1 (5 bases). This CDR3 comprises 15 residues. V was shortened by 7 bases and J by 1 base, with 16 bases between the two germline ends. Germline assignment: CDR1 MNHNS and CDR2 SASEGT.

This rearrangement joins TRBV9 to TRBJ1-2; a possible D gene is TRBD1 (5 bases). Looked up from germline, CDR1 is SGDLS and CDR2 is YYNGEE. The ends were cut back, 5 bases at V and 8 bases at J, with 10 bases in the middle. The CDR3 has 11 amino acids. CDR3 nucleotide sequence: TGTGCCAGCAGGCAGGGACGAGGCTACACCTTC. It translates to CASRQGRGYTF.

This clonotype came up a few times. Lacking the conserved final phenylalanine or tryptophan, this CDR3 likely reflects a read error. Because the CDR3's place on the DNA is in doubt, the DNA is left out and the CDR3 is given as listed by TCRdb. The chain uses TRBV7-6 and TRBJ2-4; the DNA was not compared with TRBD1, the D call given in the table. Inclusive of both ends, the CDR3 amounts to 11 amino acids. Germline assignment: CDR1 SGHVS and CDR2 FNYEAQ. CDR3 amino acids: CASSLGDTFIA.

This clonotype came up a few times. The chain recombines TRBV27 with TRBJ2-3; D is uncertain. There are 13 residues in the CDR3. Trimming removed 5 bases at V and 2 bases at J, with 8 bases between. Per the germline V gene, CDR1 is MNHEY and CDR2 is SMNVEV (reference sequence). The CDR3 sequence is CASSPETTDTQYF. In DNA, the CDR3 is TGTGCCAGCAGTCCCGAAACCACAGATACGCAGTATTTT.

This chain connects TRBV6-1 to TRBJ2-2; unclear D gene. Trimming pared 2 bases from V and 2 bases from J, leaving 21 bases between. The CDR3 is 19 amino acids. CDR1 and CDR2 (germline): MNHNS, SASEGT. The CDR3 here is CASSERFRSYAANTGELFF. CDR3 nucleotide sequence: TGTGCCAGCAGTGAAAGGTTTCGGTCTTACGCCGCCAACACCGGGGAGCTGTTTTTT.

This clonotype occurred once. CDR3 region: CSARKTGPEAFF. CDR3 coding DNA: TGCAGTGCTAGAAAGACGGGGCCTGAAGCTTTCTTT. The gene calls are TRBV20-1 and TRBJ1-1, with a possible D match to TRBD1 (5 bases). Trimming took 2 bases from V and 6 from J, leaving 10 bases between them. Germline values: CDR1 DFQATT, CDR2 SNEGSKA (reference sequence). This CDR3 is 12 amino acids long.

CDR3 DNA: TGTGCCAGCAGTTACTCGACGGGGGCTCTGGGTGAGCAGTTCTTC. Protein: CASSYSTGALGEQFF. This chain links TRBV6-8 with TRBJ2-1, with D perhaps assigned TRBD1 or TRBD2 (6 bases each). V was trimmed by 0 bases and J by 9 bases, leaving 15 bases between them. CDR3 size: 15 residues. Looked up from germline, CDR1 is MNHGY and CDR2 is SAAAGT.

The chain employs TRBV6-5 and TRBJ2-1; no reliable D call. Germline assignment: CDR1 MNHEY and CDR2 SVGAGI. This CDR3 has 15 residues. The V gene lost 2 bases and the J gene lost 4 bases, with 12 bases spanning the gap. The CDR3 DNA reads as TGTGCCAGCAGTTACGGGGTTGGGGAATACAATGAGCAGTTCTTC. Translated: CASSYGVGEYNEQFF.

This clonotype has more than one count but fewer than ten. The CDR3 spells CASSYGAGPGTQYF. CDR3 in DNA: TGTGCCAGCAGTTATGGGGCGGGACCGGGGACCCAGTACTTC. This sequence joins TRBV6-6 and TRBJ2-5, with D tentatively TRBD2 (6 bases). V shed 3 bases and J shed 7 bases, with 15 bases lying between them. Germline values: CDR1 MNHNY, CDR2 SVGAGI (reference sequence). This CDR3 has 14 amino acids.

A few counts support this clonotype. The chain combines TRBV6-2 or TRBV6-3 with TRBJ2-1, with 15 bases fitting TRBD2. The CDR3 totals 14 residues. Germline V gene lookup returns CDR1 MNHEY and CDR2 SVGEGT. J was trimmed by 9 bases and V by 7 bases; bases with no gene match: 4. The CDR3 bases are TGTGCCAGCATCGGACTAGCGGGGGGGCCTGAGCAGTTCTTC. It translates to CASIGLAGGPEQFF.

The chain carries TRBV4-2 and TRBJ2-2; 10 bases line up with TRBD2. CDR3 length: 17 amino acids. The trim removed 0 bases at V and 5 bases at J, leaving 6 bases unmatched. Germline V CDR1 and CDR2: LGHNA, YNFKEQ. CDR3 bases: TGTGCCAGCAGCCAAGATTGGAGCGGGGGGGTTACCGGGGAGCTGTTTTTT. It codes for CASSQDWSGGVTGELFF.

The V gene is TRBV5-1, the J gene TRBJ2-5; D gene unclear. The CDR3 sequence is 15 residues long. The V end was cut by 2 bases, the J end by 0 bases, with 11 bases between. Germline-derived CDR1 and CDR2 are SGHRS and YFSETQ. Written as DNA, the CDR3 is TGCGCCAGCAGCTTTACGGATTCGTACCAAGAGACCCAGTACTTC. The encoded protein is CASSFTDSYQETQYF.

The CDR3 DNA sequence: TGCGCCAGCAGCTTGAAGGACTCGTATTCACCCCTCCACTTT. Translating it yields CASSLKDSYSPLHF. V gene TRBV5-1 combines with J gene TRBJ1-6; D unresolved. This CDR3 has 14 amino acids. Germline CDR1 is SGHRS and CDR2 is YFSETQ. The V end lost 1 base, the J end lost 8 bases, and 10 bases lay between the germline ends.

Relative to its sample, this clonotype is medium-sized (0.01 to 0.1%). CDR3 sequence reads: CASSSREETQYF. As DNA, the CDR3 is TGTGCCAGCAGCTCCAGGGAAGAGACCCAGTACTTC. The chain uses TRBV7-8 and TRBJ2-5; a weak D match, TRBD1 (5 bases). Trimming removed 4 bases at V and 3 bases at J, with 6 bases between. Germline CDR1 reads SGHVS; CDR2 reads FQNEAQ. The CDR3 is 12 amino acids.

This chain joins TRBV20-1 and TRBJ2-1; D gene ambiguous. The germline V and J ends were trimmed by 6 bases and 4 bases, with 16 bases remaining between them. Germline V CDR1 and CDR2: DFQATT, SNEGSKA (reference sequence). The CDR3 loop spans 14 amino acids. CDR3 in amino acids: CSAQTRLGYNEQFF. The CDR3 DNA sequence: TGCAGTGCCCAGACTCGCCTGGGTTACAATGAGCAGTTCTTC.

This clonotype was detected a few times. The gene calls are TRBV7-3 and TRBJ2-1, with a weak D call TRBD2 (6 bases). In germline, CDR1 is SGHTA, CDR2 FQGTGA. Deletions cut 4 bases from V and 10 bases from J, with 11 bases between. The CDR3 extends over 12 amino acids. The CDR3 coding sequence is TGTGCCAGCAGCTCACCTGCGGGGGAGCAGTTCTTC. Translated, it gives CASSSPAGEQFF. Full variable domain (missing parts from reference TRBV7-3 and TRBJ2-1): GAGVSQTPSNKVTEKGKYVELRCDPISGHTALYWYRQSLGQGPEFLIYFQGTGAADDSGLPNDRFFAVRPEGSVSTLKIQRTERGDSAVYLCASSSPAGEQFFGPGTRLTVL.

This clonotype was observed at least ten times. The rearrangement links TRBV11-2 to TRBJ2-3; a possible D gene is TRBD1 (6 bases). Germline V gene lookup returns CDR1 SGHAT and CDR2 FQNNGV. The germline V and J ends were trimmed by 6 bases and 1 base, with 20 bases remaining between them. This CDR3 is built from 17 residues. CDR3 bases: TGTGCCAGCAGAGATAATTATAAGGGGGAAGGCACAGATACGCAGTATTTT. Its protein is CASRDNYKGEGTDTQYF.

The chain recombines TRBV7-6 with TRBJ2-2, with TRBD1 matching over 9 bases. Germline V gene data show CDR1 as SGHVS and CDR2 as FNYEAQ. The CDR3 is 16 amino acids. V was clipped by 3 bases and J by 5 bases; unmatched bases: 7. The CDR3 protein is CASSFSRTGVTGELFF. The CDR3 DNA sequence: TGTGCCAGCAGCTTCTCTAGGACAGGGGTGACCGGGGAGCTGTTTTTT.

This clonotype appeared a few times. The CDR3 loop is CASSLAPETEETQYF. The CDR3 region has the DNA TGTGCCAGCAGCTTAGCCCCGGAGACAGAAGAGACCCAGTACTTC. The rearrangement joins TRBV11-2 to TRBJ2-5; a weak D match, TRBD1 (5 bases). The CDR3 length is 15 residues. Trimming took 1 base from V and 3 from J, leaving 12 bases between them. Germline CDR1 is SGHAT and CDR2 is FQNNGV.

V and J are TRBV28 and TRBJ2-5; the D gene is possibly TRBD2 (6 bases). The CDR3 is 15 amino acids. CDR1 is MDHEN, CDR2 SYDVKM, per germline. Trimming left V 5 bases short and J 2 bases short, with 15 bases between. In nucleotides, the CDR3 is TGTGCCAGCAGTCCGACGGCGGGGAAACAAGAGACCCAGTACTTC. It specifies CASSPTAGKQETQYF.